What follows describes a single T cell receptor beta chain. The data are from a study of T cells in narcolepsy. Clones were sequenced by immunoSEQ multiplex PCR, and TCRdb holds only the in-frame ones, with some missing. The sample has around 35,000 clones, 90% seen once. This receptor was identified in a human donor with narcolepsy. The material sequenced was CD45RA- memory CD4+ T cells from PBMCs.

This CDR3 is CASSSTGRGTEAFF. The CDR3 bases are TGCGCCAGCAGCTCCACAGGGAGAGGGACTGAAGCTTTCTTT. The chain employs TRBV5-1 and TRBJ1-1; maybe TRBD1 (6 bases). Trimming removed 3 bases from V and 5 bases from J, with 14 bases in between. Germline CDR1 reads SGHRS; CDR2 reads YFSETQ. The CDR3 has 14 residues.